This TCR beta chain was profiled in a study of blood T cells in healthy people across ages. The CDR3 has 13 amino acids. V lost 10 bases to trimming and J lost 10 bases, with 20 bases between them. CDR1 MDHEN and CDR2 SYDVKM come from the germline V gene. It was with a sample-barcoded 5' primer and a J-beta primer mix that a second PCR of about 7 to 12 cycles was run. Using its own MiXCR run on the 5' RACE reads, TCRdb lists one record per CDR3 protein. The repertoire includes roughly 860,000 distinct CDR3 sequences, approximately 59% of them detected once, and 28% sits in the top ten. This rearrangement joins TRBV28 to TRBJ2-1; D call uncertain. This TCR was sampled from a young man in good health. Sequenced input: blood. In DNA, the CDR3 is TGTGCCACCATGTCCGGTCTGGGTTGGGAGCAGTTCTTC. Protein sequence: CATMSGLGWEQFF.